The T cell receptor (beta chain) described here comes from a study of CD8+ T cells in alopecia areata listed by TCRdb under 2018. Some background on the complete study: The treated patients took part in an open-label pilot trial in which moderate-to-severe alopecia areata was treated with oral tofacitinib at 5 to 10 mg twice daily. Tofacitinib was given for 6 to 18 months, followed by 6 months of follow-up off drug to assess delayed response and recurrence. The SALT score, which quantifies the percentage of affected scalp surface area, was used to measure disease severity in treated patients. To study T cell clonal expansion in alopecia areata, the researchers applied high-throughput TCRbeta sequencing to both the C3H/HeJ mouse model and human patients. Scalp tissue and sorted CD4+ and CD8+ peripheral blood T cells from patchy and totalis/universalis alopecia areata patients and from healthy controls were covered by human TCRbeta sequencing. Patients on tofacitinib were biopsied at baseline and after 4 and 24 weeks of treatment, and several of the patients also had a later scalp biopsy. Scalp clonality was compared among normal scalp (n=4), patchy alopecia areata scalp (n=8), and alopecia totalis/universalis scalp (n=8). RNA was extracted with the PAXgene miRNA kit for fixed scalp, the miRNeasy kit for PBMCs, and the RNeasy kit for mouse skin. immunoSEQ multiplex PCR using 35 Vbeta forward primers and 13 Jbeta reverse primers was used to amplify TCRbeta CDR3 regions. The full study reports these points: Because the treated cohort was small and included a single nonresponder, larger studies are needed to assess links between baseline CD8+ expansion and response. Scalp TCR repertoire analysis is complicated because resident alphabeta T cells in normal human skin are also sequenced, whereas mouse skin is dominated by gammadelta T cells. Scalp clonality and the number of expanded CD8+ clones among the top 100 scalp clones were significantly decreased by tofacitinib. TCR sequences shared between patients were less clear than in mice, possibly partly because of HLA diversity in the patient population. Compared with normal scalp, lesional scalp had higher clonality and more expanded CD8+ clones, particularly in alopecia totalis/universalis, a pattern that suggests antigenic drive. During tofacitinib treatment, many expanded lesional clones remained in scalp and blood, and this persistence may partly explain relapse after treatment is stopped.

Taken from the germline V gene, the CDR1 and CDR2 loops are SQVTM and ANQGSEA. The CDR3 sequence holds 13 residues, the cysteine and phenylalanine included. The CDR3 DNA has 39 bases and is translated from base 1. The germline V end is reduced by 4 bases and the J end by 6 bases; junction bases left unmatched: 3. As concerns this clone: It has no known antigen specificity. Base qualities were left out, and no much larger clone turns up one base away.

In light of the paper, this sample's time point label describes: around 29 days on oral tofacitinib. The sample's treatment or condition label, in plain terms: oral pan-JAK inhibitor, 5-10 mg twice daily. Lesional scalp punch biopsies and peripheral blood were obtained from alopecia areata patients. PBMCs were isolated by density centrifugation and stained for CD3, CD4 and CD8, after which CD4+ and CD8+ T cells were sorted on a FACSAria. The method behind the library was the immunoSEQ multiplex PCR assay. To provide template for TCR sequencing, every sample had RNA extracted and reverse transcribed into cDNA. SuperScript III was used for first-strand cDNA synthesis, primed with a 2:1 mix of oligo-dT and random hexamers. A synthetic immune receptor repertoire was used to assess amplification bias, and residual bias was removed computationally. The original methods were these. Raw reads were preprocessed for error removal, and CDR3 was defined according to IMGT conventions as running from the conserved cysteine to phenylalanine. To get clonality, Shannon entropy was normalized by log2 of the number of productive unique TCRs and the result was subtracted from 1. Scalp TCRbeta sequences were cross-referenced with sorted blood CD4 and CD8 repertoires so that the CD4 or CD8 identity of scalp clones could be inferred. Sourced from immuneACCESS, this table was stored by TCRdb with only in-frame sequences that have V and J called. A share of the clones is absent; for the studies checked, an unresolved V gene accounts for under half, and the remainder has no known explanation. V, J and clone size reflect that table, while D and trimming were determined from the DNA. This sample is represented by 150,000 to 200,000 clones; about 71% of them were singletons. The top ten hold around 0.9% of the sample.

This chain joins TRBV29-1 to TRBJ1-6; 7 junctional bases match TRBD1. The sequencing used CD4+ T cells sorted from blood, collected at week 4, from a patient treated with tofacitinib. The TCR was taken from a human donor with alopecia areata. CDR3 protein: CSVGGTANSPLHF. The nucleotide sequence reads TGCAGCGTTGGCGGGACAGCTAATTCACCCCTCCACTTT. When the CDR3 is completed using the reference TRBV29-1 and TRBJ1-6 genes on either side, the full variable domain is SAVISQKPSRDICQRGTSLTIQCQVDSQVTMMFWYRQQPGQSLTLIATANQGSEATYESGFVIDKFPISRPNLTFSTLTVSNMSPEDSSIYLCSVGGTANSPLHFGNGTRLTVT.